The 25 T cell receptor beta chains presented below share a single source sample, sequenced in a study of siplizumab effects on memory and regulatory T cells. The data were produced by immunoSEQ multiplex PCR, yet TCRdb's version contains in-frame clones alone and is incomplete. This table holds about 100,000 clones, roughly 92% found once. The sample was Tregs sorted from blood. These receptors were obtained from a human donor in good health.

The rearrangement uses TRBV6-4 and TRBJ2-1; 12 nucleotides agree with TRBD2. Germline assignment: CDR1 MRHNA and CDR2 SNTAGT. The CDR3 contains 18 residues. The ends lost 5 bases at V and 11 bases at J; junction bases unmatched: 19. CDR3 residues: CASSPTLAGGIRARKQFF. In DNA, the CDR3 is TGTGCCAGCAGTCCAACACTAGCGGGAGGAATACGGGCGAGGAAGCAGTTCTTC.

This clone has a single count. The chain employs TRBV2 and TRBJ1-5; 8 bases line up with TRBD1. This CDR3 spans 15 amino acids. In germline, CDR1 is SNHLY, CDR2 FYNNEI. With 4 bases clipped from V and 4 bases from J, the junction kept 6 bases outside the gene matches. CDR3 DNA: TGTGCCAGCAGTGCGCCGACAGGGGCGAATCAGCCCCAGCATTTT. This gives the protein CASSAPTGANQPQHF. The full variable domain, its missing parts supplied by reference TRBV2 and TRBJ1-5, is EPEVTQTPSHQVTQMGQEVILRCVPISNHLYFYWYRQILGQKVEFLVSFYNNEISEKSEIFDDQFSVERPDGSNFTLKIRSTKLEDSAMYFCASSAPTGANQPQHFGDGTRLSIL.

The chain employs TRBV18 and TRBJ2-2, with 9 bases aligning to TRBD2. The V and J ends lost 0 bases and 0 bases, in that order; junction bases with no gene match: 2. This CDR3 is 17 amino acids long. The V gene's germline CDR1 is KGHSH and CDR2 LQKENI. DNA of the CDR3: TGTGCCAGCTCACCACCCGGGACTAGCCCGAACACCGGGGAGCTGTTTTTT. Protein product: CASSPPGTSPNTGELFF.

The chain carries TRBV28 and TRBJ1-2; no reliable D call. The CDR3 has 11 residues. Deletions cut 6 bases from V and 2 bases from J, with 4 bases between. Germline CDR1 is MDHEN and CDR2 is SYDVKM. The CDR3, as DNA: TGTGCCAGCAGCCAAAACTATGGCTACACCTTC. Its protein product is CASSQNYGYTF.

The chain employs TRBV5-6 and TRBJ2-7; D tentatively fits TRBD1 or TRBD2 (5 bases each). Germline V gene lookup returns CDR1 SGHDT and CDR2 YYEEEE. The germline V and J ends were trimmed by 4 bases and 6 bases, with 17 bases remaining between them. The length of the CDR3 is 14 residues. This CDR3 is CASSPGPNHAEQYF. Written as DNA, the CDR3 is TGTGCCAGCAGCCCGGGACCGAATCATGCCGAGCAGTACTTC. The entire variable domain, with the rest obtained from reference TRBV5-6 and TRBJ2-7, is as follows: DAGVTQSPTHLIKTRGQQVTLRCSPKSGHDTVSWYQQALGQGPQFIFQYYEEEERQRGNFPDRFSGHQFPNYSSELNVNALLLGDSALYLCASSPGPNHAEQYFGPGTRLTVT.

The chain joins TRBV7-6 to TRBJ2-7, with a weak D call TRBD2 (6 bases). Between the trimmed V and J ends, which lost 3 bases and 4 bases, there was a span of 16 bases. Germline CDR1 is SGHVS and CDR2 is FNYEAQ. The CDR3 has 15 amino acids. The CDR3 reads CASSLASEGPYEQYF. The CDR3 bases are TGTGCCAGCAGCTTGGCTTCGGAGGGCCCGTACGAGCAGTACTTC.

This chain connects TRBV19 to TRBJ2-1, with D perhaps given as TRBD1 or TRBD2 (6 bases each). Germline V gene lookup returns CDR1 LNHDA and CDR2 SQIVND (reference sequence). Trimming removed 6 bases from V and 9 bases from J, with 15 bases in between. The CDR3 spans 13 residues. CDR3 residues: CASRVQGLGEQFF. DNA of the CDR3: TGTGCCAGTAGAGTACAGGGACTGGGTGAGCAGTTCTTC.

This chain links TRBV6-1 with TRBJ2-7, with D uncertain. Per the germline V gene, CDR1 is MNHNS and CDR2 is SASEGT. V lost 5 bases and J 4 bases, leaving 9 bases between the germline ends. The CDR3 covers 12 residues. CDR3 sequence: CASSTNLYEQYF. The CDR3 coding sequence is TGTGCCAGCAGTACGAACCTTTACGAGCAGTACTTC.

The sample holds one count of this clone. The V gene is TRBV18, the J gene TRBJ2-7; the D call may be TRBD1 or TRBD2 (6 bases each). The V gene lost 1 base and the J gene lost 0 bases, with 16 bases spanning the gap. CDR3 length: 17 amino acids. Germline loops: CDR1 KGHSH, CDR2 LQKENI. CDR3 residues: CASSPRGARGFSYEQYF. CDR3 DNA sequence: TGTGCCAGCTCACCACGGGGGGCGAGGGGGTTCTCCTACGAGCAGTACTTC.

V and J are TRBV7-9 and TRBJ2-4, with D perhaps TRBD2 (5 bases). From germline, CDR1 is SEHNR and CDR2 FQNEAQ (reference sequence). V was clipped by 5 bases and J by 9 bases, with 14 bases between them. This CDR3 region has 13 residues. The CDR3 nucleotides are TGTGCCAGCAGCAGAGGACCCGAGGGCATTCAGTACTTC. Its protein is CASSRGPEGIQYF.

The chain couples TRBV21-1 to TRBJ2-3; the table names TRBD1, a call not compared with the DNA. TRBV21-1 is a pseudogene segment. The CDR3 runs to 19 residues. CDR3 DNA sequence: TGTGCCAGTAGAGCTAAACTCGACAAAGACAGTAATATCACAGATACGCAGTATTTT. Translating gives CASRAKLDKDSNITDTQYF.

This clone was found once. The gene calls are TRBV28 and TRBJ2-7; D ambiguous. This CDR3 is built from 11 residues. The germline gives CDR1 MDHEN, CDR2 SYDVKM. V shed 6 bases and J shed 2 bases, with 5 bases lying between them. CDR3 bases: TGTGCCAGCAGGAAAACCTACGAGCAGTACTTC. It translates to CASRKTYEQYF.

This chain connects TRBV10-1 to TRBJ1-3; no clear D. This CDR3 has 15 residues. The V and J ends lost 8 bases and 0 bases respectively, with 14 bases between them. Germline loops: CDR1 WNHNN, CDR2 SYGVQD (reference sequence). In nucleotides, the CDR3 is TGCGCCAGCTATGTTTGCGAGGGCTCTGGAAACACCATATATTTT. Translating it yields CASYVCEGSGNTIYF.

CDR3 DNA: TGTGCCAGTAAAGACAGGGCTTACATCAATGAGCAGTTCTTC. Amino acids: CASKDRAYINEQFF. The chain recombines TRBV19 with TRBJ2-1, with 7 nucleotides matching TRBD1. In germline, CDR1 is LNHDA, CDR2 SQIVND (reference sequence). Trimming at V came to 7 bases and at J to 6 bases, leaving 9 bases not matched to a gene. The CDR3 totals 14 residues.

This chain uses TRBV5-1 with TRBJ2-7, with a weak D call TRBD1 (6 bases). The germline V gene has CDR1 SGHRS and CDR2 YFSETQ. CDR3 length: 18 amino acids. The V gene lost 0 bases and the J gene lost 7 bases, with 26 bases spanning the gap. For the CDR3, the DNA is TGCGCCAGCAGCTTGGGCCGTCTAAGGGGGAGTGACTGGAGAGAGCAGTACTTC. Translated, it gives CASSLGRLRGSDWREQYF.

The genes are TRBV18 and TRBJ1-5; 8 bases line up with TRBD1. The CDR3 is made up of 15 amino acids. CDR1 and CDR2 (germline): KGHSH, LQKENI. The trim removed 2 bases at V and 2 bases at J, leaving 2 bases unmatched. The CDR3 sequence: CASSPGQGGNQPQHF. For the CDR3, the DNA is TGTGCCAGCTCACCAGGACAGGGCGGCAATCAGCCCCAGCATTTT.

The V and J genes are TRBV30 and TRBJ1-5; no clear D gene. The CDR3 is made up of 14 amino acids. Trimming took off 1 base at V and 2 bases at J, with 9 bases between the two ends. The germline V gene encodes CDR1 GTSNPN and CDR2 SVGIG (reference sequence). As DNA, the CDR3 is TGTGCCTGGAGTGAGGGTTTTGGCAATCAGCCCCAGCATTTT. Protein: CAWSEGFGNQPQHF.

This chain connects TRBV5-1 to TRBJ1-3; maybe TRBD1 (5 bases). V lost 1 base and J 8 bases, leaving 10 bases between the germline ends. Germline V gene sequence: CDR1 SGHRS, CDR2 YFSETQ. The CDR3 runs to 13 residues. CDR3 in amino acids: CASSLTGWDTIYF. CDR3 sequence (DNA): TGCGCCAGCAGCTTGACAGGCTGGGACACCATATATTTT.

The rearrangement joins TRBV9 to TRBJ2-1; 14 nucleotides agree with TRBD2. J lost 8 bases, V lost 3 bases, and 7 bases had no gene match. The CDR3 covers 16 residues. Per germline, CDR1 SGDLS and CDR2 YYNGEE. The CDR3 DNA reads as TGTGCCAGCAGCGAAAGGACTAGCGGGAGGTCAGATGAGCAGTTCTTC. Amino acid sequence: CASSERTSGRSDEQFF. Together with reference TRBV9 and TRBJ2-1, the CDR3 gives the full variable domain: DSGVTQTPKHLITATGQRVTLRCSPRSGDLSVYWYQQSLDQGLQFLIQYYNGEERAKGNILERFSAQQFPDLHSELNLSSLELGDSALYFCASSERTSGRSDEQFFGPGTRLTVL.

V usage is TRBV7-6 and J usage is TRBJ2-7; no clear D gene. The V and J ends lost 1 base and 4 bases respectively, with 8 bases between them. In germline, CDR1 is SGHVS, CDR2 FNYEAQ. This CDR3 comprises 13 residues. The CDR3 coding sequence is TGTGCCAGCAGCTTAGGCTATCGGTACGAGCAGTACTTC. It codes for CASSLGYRYEQYF.

The rearrangement uses TRBV7-9 and TRBJ1-6; no clear D gene. V dropped 5 bases and J dropped 8 bases, with 7 bases sitting between them. Looked up from germline, CDR1 is SEHNR and CDR2 is FQNEAQ (reference sequence). The CDR3 is 12 residues long. The CDR3 loop is CASSRTDSPLHF. The CDR3 DNA sequence: TGTGCCAGCAGCCGGACGGATTCACCCCTCCACTTT.

The V and J genes are TRBV5-4 and TRBJ2-2; D call uncertain. V was trimmed by 2 bases and J by 5 bases, leaving 7 bases between them. This CDR3 region has 13 residues. Looked up from germline, CDR1 is SGHNT and CDR2 is YYREEE (reference sequence). For the CDR3, the DNA is TGTGCCAGCAGCTTCCTCGGGACCGGGGAGCTGTTTTTT. This codes for CASSFLGTGELFF.

The V call is TRBV28, the J call TRBJ2-3; D is possibly TRBD2 (6 bases). The CDR3 is 15 amino acids. Germline lookup yields CDR1 MDHEN and CDR2 SYDVKM. V gave up 2 bases and J gave up 2 bases, with 11 bases separating them. The CDR3 loop reads CASSLAGIHTDTQYF. Written as DNA, the CDR3 is TGTGCCAGCAGTTTAGCGGGGATTCACACAGATACGCAGTATTTT.

This chain joins TRBV18 and TRBJ1-4, with D maybe TRBD1 (6 bases). The ends were cut back, 0 bases at V and 6 bases at J, with 8 bases in the middle. Per the germline V gene, CDR1 is KGHSH and CDR2 is LQKENI. The CDR3 runs 14 residues. The CDR3 loop reads CASSPPGQYEKLFF. The CDR3 DNA reads as TGTGCCAGCTCACCACCGGGACAATATGAAAAACTGTTTTTT.

This clone was seen a single time. The chain recombines TRBV6-5 with TRBJ1-2; no clear D gene. This CDR3 is built from 13 residues. V lost 6 bases to trimming and J lost 8 bases, with 16 bases between them. The germline V gene has CDR1 MNHEY and CDR2 SVGAGI. The CDR3 DNA reads TGTGCCAGCAGGCCCGACATCGGGCGGGGCTACACCTTC. This encodes CASRPDIGRGYTF.